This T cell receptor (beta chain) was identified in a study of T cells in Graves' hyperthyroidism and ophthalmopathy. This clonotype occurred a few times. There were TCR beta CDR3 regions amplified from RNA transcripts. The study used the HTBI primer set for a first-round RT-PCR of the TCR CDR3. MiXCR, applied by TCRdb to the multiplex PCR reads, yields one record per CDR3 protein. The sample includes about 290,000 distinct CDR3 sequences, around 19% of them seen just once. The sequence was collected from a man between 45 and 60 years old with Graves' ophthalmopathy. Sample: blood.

The CDR3 nucleotides read TGTGCCATCAGTGAGTCCGGCGGGAGTGCCAAAAACATTCAGTACTTC. Its protein is CAISESGGSAKNIQYF. The rearrangement uses TRBV10-3 and TRBJ2-4, with TRBD2 identical over 7 bases. The CDR3 runs 16 residues. Germline V lookup: CDR1 ENHRY, CDR2 SYGVKD. V was clipped by 0 bases and J by 1 base; unmatched bases: 3.